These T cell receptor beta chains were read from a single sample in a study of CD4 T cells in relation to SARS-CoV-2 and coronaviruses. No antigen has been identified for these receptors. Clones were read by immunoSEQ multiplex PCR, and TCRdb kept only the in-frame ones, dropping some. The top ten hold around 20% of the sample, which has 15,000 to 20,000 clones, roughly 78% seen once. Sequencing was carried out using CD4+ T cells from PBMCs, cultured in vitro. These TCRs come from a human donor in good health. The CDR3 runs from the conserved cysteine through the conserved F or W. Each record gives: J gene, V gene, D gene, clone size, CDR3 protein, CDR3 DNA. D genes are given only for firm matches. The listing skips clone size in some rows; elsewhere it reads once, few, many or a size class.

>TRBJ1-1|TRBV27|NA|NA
CASSLSGGWTEAFF
TGTGCCAGCAGTTTATCGGGGGGTTGGACTGAAGCTTTCTTT
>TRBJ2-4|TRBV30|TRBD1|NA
CAWSPDVWGTENPPLPKNIQYF
TGTGCCTGGAGTCCAGATGTTTGGGGGACAGAAAATCCACCCTTGCCTAAAAACATTCAGTACTTC
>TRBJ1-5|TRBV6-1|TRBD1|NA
CASSATGTGVNQPQHF
TGTGCCAGCAGTGCCACCGGGACAGGGGTCAATCAGCCCCAGCATTTT
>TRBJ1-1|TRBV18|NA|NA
CASSPRGGETEAFF
TGTGCCAGCTCACCACGTGGAGGGGAAACTGAAGCTTTCTTT
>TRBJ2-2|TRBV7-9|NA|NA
CASRGREGDTGELFF
TGTGCCAGCAGGGGCAGAGAGGGAGACACCGGGGAGCTGTTTTTT
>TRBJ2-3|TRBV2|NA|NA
CASSETDYTDTQYF
TGTGCCAGCAGTGAAACCGACTACACAGATACGCAGTATTTT
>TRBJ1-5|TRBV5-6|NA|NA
CASSLVGQPQHF
TGTGCCAGCAGCTTGGTAGGTCAGCCCCAGCATTTT
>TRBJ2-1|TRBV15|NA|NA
CATSRETEQFF
TGTGCCACCAGCAGAGAGACAGAGCAGTTCTTC
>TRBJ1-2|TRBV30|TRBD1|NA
CAWNQRQGVYGYTF
TGTGCCTGGAATCAGAGACAGGGCGTCTATGGCTACACCTTC
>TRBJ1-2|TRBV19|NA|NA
CASGTYGYTF
TGTGCCAGTGGAACCTATGGCTACACCTTC
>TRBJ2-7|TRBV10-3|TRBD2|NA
CAISDRTSGSSYEQYF
TGTGCCATCAGTGATCGAACTAGCGGGAGCTCCTACGAGCAGTACTTC
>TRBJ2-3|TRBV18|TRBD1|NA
CASSPGQGVFDTQYF
TGTGCCAGCTCACCGGGACAGGGAGTTTTCGATACGCAGTATTTT
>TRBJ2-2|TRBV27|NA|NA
CASSLVGLPSGELFF
TGTGCCAGCAGTTTAGTGGGACTCCCCTCCGGGGAGCTGTTTTTT
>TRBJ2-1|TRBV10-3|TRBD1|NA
CAISDFGTGANEQFF
TGTGCCATCAGTGATTTTGGGACAGGGGCCAATGAGCAGTTCTTC
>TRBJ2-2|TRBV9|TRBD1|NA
CASSGGQGRDTGELFF
TGTGCCAGCAGCGGGGGACAGGGGAGGGACACCGGGGAGCTGTTTTTT
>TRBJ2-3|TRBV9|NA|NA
CASSVALGATDTQYF
TGTGCCAGCAGCGTAGCTTTAGGGGCAACAGATACGCAGTATTTT
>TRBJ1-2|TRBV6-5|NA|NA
CASTPFTTASYGYTF
TGTGCCAGCACCCCCTTCACGACAGCGAGCTATGGCTACACCTTC
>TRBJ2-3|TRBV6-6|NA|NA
CASSNPGFSRGDTQYF
TGTGCCAGCAGTAACCCCGGGTTCTCGAGGGGTGATACGCAGTATTTT
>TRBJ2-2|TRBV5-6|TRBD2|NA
CASSLGGRNTGELFF
TGTGCCAGCAGCTTAGGCGGGAGGAACACCGGGGAGCTGTTTTTT
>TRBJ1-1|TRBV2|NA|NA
CASGSGRSTEAFF
TGTGCCAGCGGGTCGGGGCGGAGCACTGAAGCTTTCTTT
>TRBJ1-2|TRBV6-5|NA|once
CASSMGSGTYGYTF
TGTGCCAGCAGTATGGGGTCTGGGACCTATGGCTACACCTTC
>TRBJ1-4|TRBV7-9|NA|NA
CASSSRQEEKLFF
TGTGCCAGCAGCTCCCGACAGGAGGAAAAACTGTTTTTT
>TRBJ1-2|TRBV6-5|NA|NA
CASSYDSLDYGYTF
TGTGCCAGCAGTTATGACAGTCTGGACTATGGCTACACCTTC
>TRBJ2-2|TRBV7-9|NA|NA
CASSSPRFGTGELFF
TGTGCCAGCAGCTCTCCCCGGTTCGGGACCGGGGAGCTGTTTTTT
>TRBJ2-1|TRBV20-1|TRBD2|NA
CSASKVFGTSGSSYNEQFF
TGCAGTGCTAGTAAAGTTTTTGGGACTAGCGGGAGTTCCTACAATGAGCAGTTCTTC
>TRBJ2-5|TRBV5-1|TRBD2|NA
CASKQRGLDQETQYF
TGCGCCAGCAAGCAACGGGGACTAGACCAAGAGACCCAGTACTTC
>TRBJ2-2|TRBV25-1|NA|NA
CASTRGAGELFF
TGTGCCAGCACTCGGGGCGCCGGGGAGCTGTTTTTT
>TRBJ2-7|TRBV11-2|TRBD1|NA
CASSSTSRQGVYEQYF
TGTGCCAGCAGCTCGACCTCCAGACAGGGGGTCTACGAGCAGTACTTC
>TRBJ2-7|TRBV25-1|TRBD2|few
CASSASGTTSYEQYF
TGTGCCAGCAGTGCCTCCGGGACTACTTCCTACGAGCAGTACTTC
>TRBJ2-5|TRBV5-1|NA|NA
CASSSKGGYQETQYF
TGCGCCAGCAGCTCTAAGGGGGGTTATCAAGAGACCCAGTACTTC
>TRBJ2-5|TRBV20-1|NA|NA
CSASSGGETQYF
TGCAGTGCTAGTTCAGGTGGAGAGACCCAGTACTTC
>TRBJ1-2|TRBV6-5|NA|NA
CAANQGYGYTF
TGTGCCGCAAATCAGGGTTATGGCTACACCTTC
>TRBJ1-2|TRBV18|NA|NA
CASSPLKEPYGYTF
TGTGCCAGCTCACCACTTAAGGAGCCCTATGGCTACACCTTC
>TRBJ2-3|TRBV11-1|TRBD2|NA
CASSFWGGGADTQYF
TGTGCCAGCAGCTTCTGGGGGGGAGGAGCAGATACGCAGTATTTT
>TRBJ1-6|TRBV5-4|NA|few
CASSLWQVDSPLHF
TGTGCCAGCAGCTTGTGGCAGGTGGATTCACCCCTCCACTTT
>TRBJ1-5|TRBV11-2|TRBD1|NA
CASSRTGGSNQPQHF
TGTGCCAGCAGCCGGACAGGGGGTAGTAATCAGCCCCAGCATTTT